The 20 T cell receptor beta chains reported below all come from one sample, sequenced in a study of T-cell memory formation after mild COVID-19. From the 5' RACE reads, TCRdb called clonotypes with MiXCR, one entry per CDR3 protein. Of roughly 110,000 distinct CDR3 sequences listed, around 15% are singletons. The sample was PBMCs or a T cell subset sorted from them (not recorded which). These receptors all stem from a man aged 18-30 years who had mild COVID-19 (a few samples of this study predate the infection). Cell type and time point are not known.

This clonotype was seen repeatedly, ten times or more. The CDR3 here is CASRPTGAAKNIQYF. CDR3 nucleotides: TGTGCCAGCAGGCCTACAGGGGCGGCCAAAAACATTCAGTACTTC. J is TRBJ2-4 and V is TRBV12-3 or TRBV12-4; 7 bases align to TRBD1. The V gene end was trimmed by 6 bases and the J gene end by 1 base; junction bases not matched to a gene: 6. The CDR3 has 15 amino acids.

This clonotype showed up just a few times. The chain carries TRBV5-6 and TRBJ2-4; TRBD2 agrees at 15 bases. The CDR3 has 20 amino acids. V lost 1 base, J lost 8 bases, and 16 bases stayed unmatched. In germline, CDR1 is SGHDT, CDR2 YYEEEE. The CDR3 DNA reads as TGTGCCAGCAGCTTGAATGTTGGACTAGCGGGGGGGCCTGGGTCCCACATTCAGTACTTC. Protein sequence: CASSLNVGLAGGPGSHIQYF.

CDR3: CASSVGGANEAFF. CDR3 nucleotide sequence: TGTGCCAGCAGCGTCGGGGGGGCGAACGAAGCTTTCTTT. This chain links TRBV7-3 with TRBJ1-1; tentative D call: TRBD1 (6 bases). The CDR3 has 13 amino acids. The germline gives CDR1 SGHTA, CDR2 FQGTGA. V lost 5 bases to trimming and J lost 8 bases, with 15 bases between them. Combining the CDR3 with reference TRBV7-3 and TRBJ1-1 gives the whole variable domain GAGVSQTPSNKVTEKGKYVELRCDPISGHTALYWYRQSLGQGPEFLIYFQGTGAADDSGLPNDRFFAVRPEGSVSTLKIQRTERGDSAVYLCASSVGGANEAFFGQGTRLTVV.

This clonotype was counted a few times. The V gene is TRBV4-1, the J gene TRBJ1-1; a weak D match, TRBD1 (5 bases). This CDR3 has 17 amino acids. V was pared by 1 base and J by 5 bases, with 20 bases between. Germline loops: CDR1 MGHRA, CDR2 YSYEKL. The CDR3 sequence is CASSQVGHIKGRTEAFF. DNA for the CDR3: TGCGCCAGCAGCCAAGTTGGGCATATAAAGGGACGGACTGAAGCTTTCTTT.

The V call is TRBV7-2, the J call TRBJ1-2, with 7 nucleotides matching TRBD1. CDR1 and CDR2 from the germline V gene are SGHTA and FQGNSA. This CDR3 has 15 amino acids. Trimming removed 1 base from V and 8 bases from J; junction bases left unmatched: 10. CDR3 in DNA: TGTGCCAGCAGCTTAGGGATAGGGGGCGCATACGGCTACACCTTC. It specifies CASSLGIGGAYGYTF. Combining the CDR3 with reference TRBV7-2 and TRBJ1-2 gives the whole variable domain GAGVSQSPSNKVTEKGKDVELRCDPISGHTALYWYRQSLGQGLEFLIYFQGNSAPDKSGLPSDRFSAERTGGSVSTLTIQRTQQEDSAVYLCASSLGIGGAYGYTFGSGTRLTVV.

This rearrangement joins TRBV5-1 to TRBJ2-4, with D tentatively TRBD2 (5 bases). The germline gives CDR1 SGHRS, CDR2 YFSETQ. The CDR3 spans 13 residues. Trimming pared 2 bases from V and 5 bases from J, leaving 8 bases between. CDR3 nucleotide sequence: TGCGCCAGCAGCTTACCGGAGGAAAACATTCAGTACTTC. This encodes CASSLPEENIQYF.

V is TRBV4-1 and J is TRBJ2-3; 8 nucleotides line up with TRBD2. Trimming took 6 bases from V and 2 from J; bases not matched to a gene: 4. This CDR3 has 14 residues. Germline assignment: CDR1 MGHRA and CDR2 YSYEKL. CDR3 in DNA: TGCGCCAGCAGTACTAGCGGAATCACAGATACGCAGTATTTT. Translated: CASSTSGITDTQYF.

This clonotype turned up a few times. The rearrangement joins TRBV4-1 to TRBJ2-5; D possibly uses TRBD1 or TRBD2 (6 bases each). The V gene's germline CDR1 is MGHRA and CDR2 YSYEKL. With 0 bases removed from V and 5 bases from J, the gap between germline ends came to 13 bases. The CDR3 has 15 amino acids. The CDR3 reads CASSQDPGAGETQYF. Here the CDR3 DNA reads TGCGCCAGCAGCCAAGATCCGGGGGCGGGGGAGACCCAGTACTTC.

The chain joins TRBV12-5 to TRBJ1-5; unclear D gene. This CDR3 has 11 residues. The V gene's germline CDR1 is LGHNT and CDR2 FRNRAP. The ends were cut back, 4 bases at V and 5 bases at J, with 3 bases in the middle. This CDR3 is CASGSDQPQHF. As DNA, the CDR3 is TGTGCTAGTGGTTCCGATCAGCCCCAGCATTTT. Variable domain in full (rest from reference TRBV12-5 and TRBJ1-5): DARVTQTPRHKVTEMGQEVTMRCQPILGHNTVFWYRQTMMQGLELLAYFRNRAPLDDSGMPKDRFSAEMPDATLATLKIQPSEPRDSAVYFCASGSDQPQHFGDGTRLSIL.

Here the CDR3 reads CASSMTTGLNQPQHF. The DNA for the CDR3 is TGTGCCAGTAGTATGACGACAGGCCTCAATCAGCCCCAGCATTTT. The J gene is TRBJ1-5, the V gene TRBV19; D might be TRBD1 (6 bases). The germline gives CDR1 LNHDA, CDR2 SQIVND (reference sequence). V shed 3 bases and J shed 3 bases, with 12 bases lying between them. The CDR3 is made up of 15 amino acids.

This clonotype was seen a few times. The chain recombines TRBV7-9 with TRBJ2-7; the D gene is possibly TRBD1 (6 bases). V lost 3 bases and J lost 3, with 12 bases in between. CDR1 and CDR2 (germline): SEHNR, FQNEAQ (reference sequence). The CDR3 has 14 amino acids. CDR3 DNA sequence: TGTGCCAGCAGCTTGGACAGCCTCGGCTACGAGCAGTACTTC. Amino acids: CASSLDSLGYEQYF.

The rearrangement joins TRBV9 to TRBJ2-7; weak D call: TRBD2 (5 bases). This CDR3 spans 14 amino acids. V dropped 0 bases and J dropped 6 bases, with 13 bases sitting between them. Looked up from germline, CDR1 is SGDLS and CDR2 is YYNGEE. The CDR3 nucleotides are TGTGCCAGCAGCGTAGCCACTACCGAGGGCGAGCAGTACGTC. Residues: CASSVATTEGEQYV.

This clonotype was counted many times. The genes are TRBV9 and TRBJ2-3, with D possibly matching TRBD2 (5 bases). The CDR3 has 17 amino acids. Germline CDR1 and CDR2: SGDLS and YYNGEE. V lost 3 bases and J 3 bases, leaving 20 bases between the germline ends. The CDR3 loop is CASSAPLFGPGTDTQYF. CDR3 coding DNA: TGTGCCAGCAGCGCCCCTTTATTCGGACCGGGGACAGATACGCAGTATTTT.

This chain uses TRBV4-1 with TRBJ2-7; 8 bases are shared with TRBD1. CDR1 and CDR2 from the germline V gene are MGHRA and YSYEKL. With 5 bases clipped from V and 4 bases from J, the junction kept 7 bases outside the gene matches. The CDR3 totals 14 residues. The CDR3 spells CASSLGQGVYEQYF. The CDR3 DNA reads as TGCGCCAGCAGCTTAGGACAGGGTGTATACGAGCAGTACTTC.

The chain joins TRBV4-1 to TRBJ1-6, with D tentatively TRBD1 (5 bases). The CDR3 has 17 amino acids. V lost 0 bases and J 4 bases, leaving 13 bases between the germline ends. Germline assignment: CDR1 MGHRA and CDR2 YSYEKL. The CDR3 DNA reads TGCGCCAGCAGCCAAGATGGGGGGGTCGTGTATAATTCACCCCTCCACTTT. Protein product: CASSQDGGVVYNSPLHF.

The chain has TRBV6-2 or TRBV6-3 and TRBJ2-1; D might be TRBD2 (6 bases). The V and J ends lost 7 bases and 10 bases respectively, with 20 bases between them. CDR3 size: 14 residues. In germline, CDR1 is MNHEY, CDR2 SVGEGT. The CDR3 DNA follows: TGTGCCAGCACCAACCCTTACGGGGGTCGCGAGCAGTTCTTC. Protein: CASTNPYGGREQFF.

V gene TRBV29-1 combines with J gene TRBJ2-5; the D call may be TRBD1 or TRBD2 (5 bases each). The V and J ends lost 3 bases and 2 bases respectively, with 10 bases between them. CDR3 size: 13 residues. Per germline, CDR1 SQVTM and CDR2 ANQGSEA. Here the CDR3 DNA reads TGCAGCGTTGATCTCTGGGGGCAAGAGACCCAGTACTTC. Translating gives CSVDLWGQETQYF.

This clonotype has just a few counts. The genes are TRBV28 and TRBJ2-1, with D perhaps TRBD1 or TRBD2 (5 bases each). Germline V gene lookup returns CDR1 MDHEN and CDR2 SYDVKM. Between the trimmed V and J ends, which lost 4 bases and 4 bases, there was a span of 11 bases. The CDR3 consists of 14 residues. The CDR3 sequence is CASSSLWGYNEQFF. DNA for the CDR3: TGTGCCAGCAGTTCCCTTTGGGGGTACAATGAGCAGTTCTTC.

The rearrangement uses TRBV29-1 and TRBJ2-7, with TRBD1 matching 10 bases. CDR1 and CDR2 from the germline V gene are SQVTM and ANQGSEA. The trim removed 8 bases at V and 3 bases at J, leaving 7 bases unmatched. This CDR3 comprises 13 residues. DNA for the CDR3: TGCAGCTCGCACCGGGACAGGGGCTACGAGCAGTACGTC. It encodes CSSHRDRGYEQYV.

This clonotype has only a few counts. V gene TRBV27 combines with J gene TRBJ1-1, with a tentative D call TRBD1 (6 bases). Trimming took 7 bases from V and 4 from J, leaving 16 bases between them. The CDR3 is 14 amino acids. Germline CDR1 reads MNHEY; CDR2 reads SMNVEV (reference sequence). In DNA form, the CDR3 reads TGTGCCAGCACCCCCGTGGAGGGGGGCACTGAAGCTTTCTTT. Protein product: CASTPVEGGTEAFF.